Below are 7 T cell receptor beta chains sequenced from a single sample in a study of naive and memory T cell subsets. An equimolar mix of two oligonucleotides served as the beta constant-region primer for TRBC1 and TRBC2. The ligated cDNA underwent four PCR rounds using SP2 and nested alpha and beta constant-region primers. MiXCR, run by TCRdb on the UMI-ligation and nested PCR reads, gives a single entry per CDR3 protein. This table holds some 30,000 distinct CDR3 sequences, 15% to 20% found once. Sequencing was performed on effector memory CD4+ T cells from blood. Sample subset: effector memory, CD45RA- CD27-. The receptors were sampled from a human donor in good health.

Many counts were recorded for this clonotype. This chain links TRBV10-2 with TRBJ2-5, with a tentative D call TRBD2 (5 bases). CDR3 length equals 16 residues. Germline V lookup: CDR1 WSHSY, CDR2 SAAADI. Trimming left V 6 bases short and J 1 base short, with 18 bases between. The CDR3 loop is CASRAINTRTQETQYF. In DNA, the CDR3 is TGCGCCAGCAGAGCGATAAATACTAGGACCCAAGAGACCCAGTACTTC.

This clonotype is categorized as medium-sized. The J gene is TRBJ1-1, the V gene TRBV20-1; 9 nucleotides line up with TRBD1. Germline CDR1 and CDR2: DFQATT and SNEGSKA (reference sequence). The CDR3 loop spans 14 amino acids. Trimming removed 6 bases from V and 3 bases from J; junction bases left unmatched: 8. The CDR3 here is CSARDRVVYTEAFF. CDR3 sequence (DNA): TGCAGTGCCAGGGACAGGGTAGTGTACACTGAAGCTTTCTTT.

There are many counts of this clonotype. The chain carries TRBV28 and TRBJ2-1, with TRBD2 identical over 9 bases. V was pared by 2 bases and J by 2 bases, with 7 bases of the junction left unmatched. Germline V gene lookup returns CDR1 MDHEN and CDR2 SYDVKM. This CDR3 spans 17 amino acids. The DNA of the CDR3 is TGTGCCAGCAGTTTAGTCCTAGCGGGACTAACCTACAATGAGCAGTTCTTC. It is translated as CASSLVLAGLTYNEQFF.

The rearrangement uses TRBV7-9 and TRBJ2-3, with a possible D match to TRBD1 (6 bases). Trimming removed 4 bases from V and 1 base from J, with 12 bases in between. CDR1 is SEHNR and CDR2 is FQNEAQ in the germline V gene (reference sequence). This CDR3 has 15 amino acids. DNA of the CDR3: TGTGCCAGCAGCTCCGGACAGATCGGCACAGATACGCAGTATTTT. It is translated as CASSSGQIGTDTQYF.

The DNA of the CDR3 is TGTGCCAGCACCGGACTAGCGGGAGGAATGCGGACCGGGGAGCTGTTTTTT. This gives the protein CASTGLAGGMRTGELFF. This sequence joins TRBV2 and TRBJ2-2; 14 positions agree with TRBD2. CDR3 length equals 17 residues. Germline CDR1 reads SNHLY; CDR2 reads FYNNEI. V gave up 7 bases and J gave up 5 bases; unmatched junction bases: 9.

The chain joins TRBV5-1 to TRBJ1-2; tentatively, D is TRBD1 (5 bases). CDR3 length: 13 residues. The V end was cut by 2 bases, the J end by 4 bases, with 9 bases between. The germline gives CDR1 SGHRS, CDR2 YFSETQ. The CDR3 protein is CASSFGGAYGYTF. The CDR3 DNA sequence: TGCGCCAGCAGCTTTGGAGGGGCCTATGGCTACACCTTC.

This clonotype qualifies as medium-sized (0.01 to 0.1%). The rearrangement uses TRBV29-1 and TRBJ2-1, with D maybe TRBD2 (5 bases). V lost 4 bases and J lost 8, with 15 bases in between. This CDR3 comprises 13 residues. CDR1 is SQVTM, CDR2 ANQGSEA, per germline. For the CDR3, the DNA is TGCAGCGTTGTCCTTCGGAGGCGGGATGAGCAGTTCTTC. Translating gives CSVVLRRRDEQFF.